This T cell receptor beta chain was retrieved from a study of T cells in Graves' hyperthyroidism and ophthalmopathy. This clonotype came up a few times. No antigen is known for it. It was RNA transcripts that yielded the amplified TCR beta CDR3 regions. A set of HTBI primers served as the primers for a first-round RT-PCR of the TCR CDR3. TCRdb itself ran the multiplex PCR reads through MiXCR, one entry per CDR3 protein. The repertoire holds about 600,000 distinct CDR3 sequences, with roughly a sixth as singletons. Notes on the study in general: Model output signaled ophthalmopathy a median around 5.9 months ahead of onset.

V was cut by 7 bases and J by 0 bases, with 10 bases left in between. CDR1 is SNHLY and CDR2 is FYNNEI in the germline V gene. This CDR3 spans 14 amino acids. The chain joins TRBV2 to TRBJ1-3; D uncertain. Sample: blood. This receptor was obtained from a woman between 35 and 50 years old with Graves' ophthalmopathy. The CDR3 region is CASNPRRSGNTIYF. The DNA for the CDR3 is TGTGCCAGCAACCCGCGGCGCTCTGGAAACACCATATATTTT. The whole variable domain, filled in from reference TRBV2 and TRBJ1-3, reads EPEVTQTPSHQVTQMGQEVILRCVPISNHLYFYWYRQILGQKVEFLVSFYNNEISEKSEIFDDQFSVERPDGSNFTLKIRSTKLEDSAMYFCASNPRRSGNTIYFGEGSWLTVV.